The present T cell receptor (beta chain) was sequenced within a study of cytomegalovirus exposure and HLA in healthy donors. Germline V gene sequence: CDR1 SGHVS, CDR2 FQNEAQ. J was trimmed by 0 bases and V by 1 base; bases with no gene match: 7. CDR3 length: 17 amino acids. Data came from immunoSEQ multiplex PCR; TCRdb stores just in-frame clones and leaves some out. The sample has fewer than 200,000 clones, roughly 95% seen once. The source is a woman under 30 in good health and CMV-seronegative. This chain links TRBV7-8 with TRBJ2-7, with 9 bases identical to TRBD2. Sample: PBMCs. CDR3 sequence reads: CASSLVMAGGLSYEQYF. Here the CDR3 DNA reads TGTGCCAGCAGCTTAGTCATGGCGGGGGGGCTCTCCTACGAGCAGTACTTC.